This T cell receptor (beta chain) was found in a study of cytomegalovirus exposure and HLA in healthy donors. General study points: TCR beta chains numbering roughly 150 were designated cytomegalovirus-associated. Reports indicated that the classifier achieved high specificity and sensitivity in diagnosing cytomegalovirus status.

Concerning this clone itself: Its antigen is not identified.

From the approximately 110-subject validation cohort, which was separate from the roughly 630-subject first cohort, the donors were drawn. J was trimmed by 8 bases and V by 3 bases; bases with no gene match: 13. Germline CDR1 and CDR2: SGDLS and YYNGEE. The CDR3 runs 16 residues. Using immunoSEQ multiplex PCR, the repertoire was profiled, and TCRdb retains in-frame clones only, with some absent. The data contain a few hundred thousand clones, 86% of them singletons. Sequencing used PBMCs. V is TRBV9 and J is TRBJ1-4; 7 positions agree with TRBD1. The receptor was isolated from a woman aged 18-30 years in good health and CMV-seronegative. The CDR3 reads CASSARPRDRGEKLFF. Written as DNA, the CDR3 is TGTGCCAGCAGCGCCCGACCTAGGGACAGAGGGGAAAAACTGTTTTTT.